Listed here are 28 T cell receptor beta chains from one sample, sequenced in a study of cytomegalovirus exposure and HLA in healthy donors (TCRdb year 2017). The receptor library was made with the immunoSEQ multiplex PCR assay. For the multiplex PCR, a mixture combining 60 forward primers for TCR Vbeta segments and 13 reverse primers for TCR Jbeta segments was used. In TCRdb, the immuneACCESS table is reduced to in-frame sequences with V and J assigned. These tables do not hold every clone; where another copy was compared, an unresolved V gene accounts for under half, and the others remain unexplained. This sample's records show under 45,000 clones. The ten largest make up over 3.5% of the sample. Sequenced material: PBMCs. The receptors shown here come from a male donor in good health and CMV-seronegative.

The J gene is TRBJ2-6, the V gene TRBV5-6; TRBD2 might be the D (5 bases). The CDR3 loop spans 14 amino acids. Germline V gives CDR1 SGHDT, CDR2 YYEEEE. Trimming took 0 bases from V and 12 from J, leaving 13 bases between them. CDR3 in DNA: TGTGCCAGCAGCTTGGATCGGAGCGGAACCGTCCTGACTTTC. Translating it yields CASSLDRSGTVLTF.

The chain combines TRBV10-1 with TRBJ2-3; 7 bases match TRBD1. V lost 6 bases, J lost 6 bases, and 6 bases stayed unmatched. Germline V gene lookup returns CDR1 WNHNN and CDR2 SYGVQD (reference sequence). This CDR3 is built from 13 residues. DNA of the CDR3: TGCGCCAGCAGCAGACAGGGAAGGGATACGCAGTATTTT. Encoded protein: CASSRQGRDTQYF.

The gene calls are TRBV7-6 and TRBJ2-7; D unclear. The germline CDR1 and CDR2 sequences are SGHVS and FNYEAQ. This CDR3 region has 12 residues. Trimming stripped 5 bases from V and 3 bases from J, with 8 bases between. CDR3 in amino acids: CASSANSYEQYF. The CDR3 bases are TGTGCCAGCAGCGCCAACAGCTACGAGCAGTACTTC.

Written as DNA, the CDR3 is TGTGCCAGCAGCCTAACTCGGAGTGAAGCTTTCTTT. It encodes CASSLTRSEAFF. This chain joins TRBV6-1 and TRBJ1-1; no clear D gene. CDR3 length equals 12 residues. From germline, CDR1 is MNHNS and CDR2 SASEGT. V lost 6 bases, J lost 7 bases, and 12 bases lay in between.

This chain links TRBV20-1 with TRBJ1-2, with a tentative D call TRBD1 (6 bases). Germline CDR1 reads DFQATT; CDR2 reads SNEGSKA (reference sequence). V was cut by 6 bases and J by 8 bases, with 13 bases left in between. This CDR3 is 11 amino acids long. The CDR3 loop reads CSAVGGAGYTF. As DNA, the CDR3 is TGCAGTGCCGTGGGGGGGGCAGGCTACACCTTC.

In the case of this clone: Relative to the germline gene, one junction end is altered; a read error may explain this. The chain links TRBV6-5 to TRBJ1-1, with D possibly matching TRBD1 (5 bases). From germline, CDR1 is MNHEY and CDR2 SVGAGI. The CDR3 is made up of 13 amino acids. The CDR3 loop is CASSIREDTEALF. The CDR3 DNA reads as TGTGCCAGCAGTATCAGGGAGGACACTGAAGCTCTCTTT.

The chain links TRBV7-9 to TRBJ2-7; D unclear. The V end lost 3 bases, the J end lost 6 bases, and 9 bases lay between the germline ends. CDR3 length: 12 amino acids. CDR1 is SEHNR and CDR2 is FQNEAQ in the germline V gene (reference sequence). In DNA form, the CDR3 reads TGTGCCAGCAGCTTTTCAGTTGCCGAGCAGTACTTC. Amino acid sequence: CASSFSVAEQYF.

This chain connects TRBV7-9 to TRBJ2-7; 7 bases are shared with TRBD1. The CDR3 is made up of 17 amino acids. Trimming cost V 1 base and J 1 base; bases outside gene matches: 10. The germline V gene encodes CDR1 SEHNR and CDR2 FQNEAQ (reference sequence). DNA for the CDR3: TGTGCCAGCAGCTTAGACCGATCGAGGGGGCGATCCTACGAGCAGTACTTC. Its protein is CASSLDRSRGRSYEQYF.

The gene calls are TRBV4-2 and TRBJ2-1; 8 positions match TRBD2. V lost 1 base, J lost 4 bases, and 3 bases stayed unmatched. From germline, CDR1 is LGHNA and CDR2 YNFKEQ. This CDR3 has 15 amino acids. The DNA of the CDR3 is TGTGCCAGCAGCCAAGGTAGCGGGGAGTACAATGAGCAGTTCTTC. This sequence encodes CASSQGSGEYNEQFF.

The V and J genes are TRBV9 and TRBJ1-2, with TRBD1 matching over 8 bases. The CDR3 is 13 amino acids. Per germline, CDR1 SGDLS and CDR2 YYNGEE. With V trimmed by 5 bases and J by 4 bases, 4 bases remained unmatched. In DNA, the CDR3 is TGTGCCAGCAGTGCGACAGGGGTCTATGGCTACACCTTC. Protein sequence: CASSATGVYGYTF.

The genes are TRBV5-1 and TRBJ2-1; D might be TRBD1 (6 bases). Trimming left V 1 base short and J 4 bases short, with 12 bases between. The germline CDR1 and CDR2 sequences are SGHRS and YFSETQ. The CDR3 has 15 amino acids. CDR3 nucleotides: TGCGCCAGCAGCTTGATTCCAGGACAGTACAATGAGCAGTTCTTC. This gives the protein CASSLIPGQYNEQFF.

The genes are TRBV30 and TRBJ2-5; the match to TRBD1 covers 10 bases. Germline V gives CDR1 GTSNPN, CDR2 SVGIG (reference sequence). The trim removed 2 bases at V and 5 bases at J, leaving 5 bases unmatched. This CDR3 has 14 residues. The CDR3 DNA reads TGTGCCTGGAGTCGGGGACAGGGGTGGGAGACCCAGTACTTC. It translates to CAWSRGQGWETQYF.

The CDR3 bases are TGCGCCAGCAGCCAGGGCCTCTCTGGAAACACCATATATTTT. Translated: CASSQGLSGNTIYF. The chain couples TRBV4-1 to TRBJ1-3; D remains ambiguous. The CDR3 contains 14 residues. V was clipped by 3 bases and J by 0 bases, with 6 bases between them. Per the germline V gene, CDR1 is MGHRA and CDR2 is YSYEKL.

The chain is built from TRBV5-1 and TRBJ2-7; 8 bases match TRBD1. Germline CDR1 and CDR2: SGHRS and YFSETQ. V dropped 4 bases and J dropped 9; count of bases not matched to a gene: 15. The CDR3 loop spans 15 amino acids. The CDR3 region has the DNA TGCGCCAGCAGCCGAGCCGGGACAGGAGCCCTGGGGCAGTACTTC. It specifies CASSRAGTGALGQYF.

The chain combines TRBV11-2 with TRBJ2-1, with a weak D call TRBD2 (7 bases). The V end lost 2 bases, the J end lost 1 base, and 18 bases lay between the germline ends. Germline CDR1 reads SGHAT; CDR2 reads FQNNGV. The CDR3 spans 18 residues. The CDR3 sequence: CASSLRGWGGLSYNEQFF. Here the CDR3 DNA reads TGTGCCAGCAGCTTAAGGGGTTGGGGGGGCCTATCCTACAATGAGCAGTTCTTC.

The CDR3 DNA reads as TGTGCCAGCAGCCCGGACAGGGGGCCCATCTACGAGCAGTACTTC. It is translated as CASSPDRGPIYEQYF. The V and J genes are TRBV5-6 and TRBJ2-7; 11 nucleotides agree with TRBD1. CDR1 and CDR2 (germline): SGHDT, YYEEEE. The CDR3 is made up of 15 amino acids. Trimming removed 4 bases from V and 3 bases from J; junction bases left unmatched: 6.

V and J are TRBV6-1 and TRBJ2-4; maybe TRBD2 (5 bases). The CDR3 is 14 residues long. Trimming shortened V by 0 bases and J by 8 bases, and 11 bases separated the two germline ends. Per the germline V gene, CDR1 is MNHNS and CDR2 is SASEGT. The CDR3 bases are TGTGCCAGCAGTGAAGCTCGGGGTCAGGACATTCAGTACTTC. Translated, it gives CASSEARGQDIQYF.

The V and J genes are TRBV2 and TRBJ2-7, with D possibly matching TRBD2 (5 bases). Trimming took 4 bases from V and 3 from J, leaving 13 bases between them. This CDR3 is 14 amino acids long. Germline V gives CDR1 SNHLY, CDR2 FYNNEI. The DNA of the CDR3 is TGTGCCAGCAGTGCGGTAGAACGGGACTACGAGCAGTACTTC. Translation: CASSAVERDYEQYF.

This CDR3 is CASKEKTGENEQYF. The CDR3 nucleotides read TGTGCCAGCAAGGAGAAGACAGGGGAAAACGAGCAGTACTTC. The chain couples TRBV6-1 to TRBJ2-7; TRBD1 agrees at 8 bases. The V segment lost 7 bases and the J segment 5 bases; nucleotides outside the gene matches: 10. The germline CDR1 and CDR2 sequences are MNHNS and SASEGT. This CDR3 has 14 amino acids.

The chain employs TRBV19 and TRBJ1-1, with D perhaps TRBD1 (5 bases). V lost 6 bases, J lost 5 bases, and 19 bases lay in between. The length of the CDR3 is 15 residues. Germline loops: CDR1 LNHDA, CDR2 SQIVND (reference sequence). The CDR3, as DNA: TGTGCCAGTAGGGGGGGGACGCATGAAAATACTGAAGCTTTCTTT. It translates to CASRGGTHENTEAFF. Full variable domain (remainder filled in from reference TRBV19 and TRBJ1-1): DGGITQSPKYLFRKEGQNVTLSCEQNLNHDAMYWYRQDPGQGLRLIYYSQIVNDFQKGDIAEGYSVSREKKESFPLTVTSAQKNPTAFYLCASRGGTHENTEAFFGQGTRLTVV.

The rearrangement joins TRBV6-5 to TRBJ1-1; no clear D. This CDR3 is 12 amino acids long. Germline loops: CDR1 MNHEY, CDR2 SVGAGI. Trimming pared 8 bases from V and 5 bases from J, leaving 12 bases between. CDR3 protein: CASRLAETEAFF. CDR3 sequence (DNA): TGTGCCAGCCGTTTGGCTGAAACTGAAGCTTTCTTT.

This chain links TRBV29-1 with TRBJ1-5; a weak D match, TRBD1 (5 bases). CDR1 is SQVTM, CDR2 ANQGSEA, per germline. The CDR3 consists of 11 residues. Trimming removed 4 bases from V and 7 bases from J, with 8 bases in between. CDR3 protein: CSVAGHQPQHF. CDR3 nucleotides: TGCAGCGTTGCAGGGCACCAGCCCCAGCATTTT.

The chain joins TRBV7-8 to TRBJ2-3; 12 bases are shared with TRBD2. The CDR3 totals 18 residues. V lost 6 bases and J lost 5; bases outside the gene matches: 15. The germline CDR1 and CDR2 sequences are SGHVS and FQNEAQ. CDR3 loop: CASSQDKLAGGPIDTQYF. In DNA, the CDR3 is TGTGCCAGCAGTCAAGACAAACTAGCGGGGGGCCCAATAGATACGCAGTATTTT.

The chain joins TRBV5-8 to TRBJ1-2, with D uncertain. CDR3 length: 13 amino acids. The V gene's germline CDR1 is SGHTS and CDR2 YDEGEE. Trimming shortened V by 0 bases and J by 5 bases, and 8 bases separated the two germline ends. CDR3 sequence (DNA): TGTGCCAGCAGCTTGGACGGCGGATATGGCTACACCTTC. Protein product: CASSLDGGYGYTF.

This rearrangement joins TRBV19 to TRBJ1-2, with 8 nucleotides matching TRBD1. V gave up 7 bases and J gave up 4 bases; unmatched junction bases: 2. This CDR3 is 12 amino acids long. Germline CDR1 LNHDA, CDR2 SQIVND (reference sequence). The CDR3 loop is CASIDRGYGYTF. CDR3 in DNA: TGTGCCAGTATCGACAGGGGCTATGGCTACACCTTC.

This rearrangement joins TRBV6-1 to TRBJ1-1; the match to TRBD1 covers 9 bases. The CDR3 contains 15 residues. After removal of 4 bases from V and 3 bases from J, the junction contained 6 bases not matched to a gene. The germline CDR1 and CDR2 sequences are MNHNS and SASEGT. DNA of the CDR3: TGTGCCAGCAGTGCCACAGGGGGCCCGTACACTGAAGCTTTCTTT. This sequence encodes CASSATGGPYTEAFF.

V and J are TRBV2 and TRBJ1-2, with 10 nucleotides matching TRBD1. Trimming cost V 7 bases and J 6 bases; bases outside gene matches: 8. This CDR3 has 14 residues. CDR1 is SNHLY, CDR2 FYNNEI, per germline. DNA of the CDR3: TGTGCCAGCACCTGGACAGGGGGACAGAATGGCTACACCTTC. Translation: CASTWTGGQNGYTF.

The V call is TRBV5-1, the J call TRBJ2-7; the D is unclear. V was clipped by 0 bases and J by 5 bases, with 15 bases between them. CDR1 SGHRS and CDR2 YFSETQ come from the germline V gene. This CDR3 region has 15 residues. CDR3 DNA: TGCGCCAGCAGCTTGGTAGTCCGAAACCCGAACGAGCAGTACTTC. Translating it yields CASSLVVRNPNEQYF.